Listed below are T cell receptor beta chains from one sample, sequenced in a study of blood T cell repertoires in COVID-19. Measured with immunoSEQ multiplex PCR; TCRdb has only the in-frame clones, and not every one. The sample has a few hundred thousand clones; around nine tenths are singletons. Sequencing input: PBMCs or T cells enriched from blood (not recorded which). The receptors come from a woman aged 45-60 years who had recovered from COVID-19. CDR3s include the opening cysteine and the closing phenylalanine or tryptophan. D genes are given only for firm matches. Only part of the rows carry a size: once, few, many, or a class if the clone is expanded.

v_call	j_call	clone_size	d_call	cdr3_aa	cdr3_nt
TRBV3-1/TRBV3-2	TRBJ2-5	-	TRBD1	CASSHNRGLSETQYF	TGTGCCAGCAGCCACAACAGGGGTCTTTCAGAGACCCAGTACTTC
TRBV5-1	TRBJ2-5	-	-	CASSFGASDIKETQYF	TGCGCCAGCAGCTTCGGGGCTAGCGATATAAAAGAGACCCAGTACTTC
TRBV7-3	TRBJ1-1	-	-	CASSRSGYTEAFF	TGTGCCAGCAGCCGAAGCGGGTACACTGAAGCTTTCTTT
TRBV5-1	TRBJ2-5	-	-	CASSSSGQQETQYF	TGCGCCAGCAGCTCATCGGGACAACAAGAGACCCAGTACTTC
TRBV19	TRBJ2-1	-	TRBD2	CASSMTSGNNEQFF	TGTGCCAGTAGTATGACTAGCGGGAACAATGAGCAGTTCTTC
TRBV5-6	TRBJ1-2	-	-	CASSISQGYYGYTF	TGTGCCAGCAGCATATCACAGGGTTACTATGGCTACACCTTC
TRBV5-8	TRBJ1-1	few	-	CASMRVSGVTGTEAFF	TGTGCCAGCATGCGGGTTAGCGGGGTGACAGGAACTGAAGCTTTCTTT
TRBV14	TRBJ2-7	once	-	CASSQGLAEQYF	TGTGCCAGCAGCCAAGGGCTCGCCGAGCAGTACTTC
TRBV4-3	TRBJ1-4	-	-	CASSQRRVREKLFF	TGCGCCAGCAGCCAACGGAGGGTTCGTGAAAAACTGTTTTTT
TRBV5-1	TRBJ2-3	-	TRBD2	CASSLEGGTWASDTQYF	TGCGCCAGCAGCTTGGAGGGAGGGACCTGGGCGTCGGATACGCAGTATTTT
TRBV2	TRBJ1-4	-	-	CASEVNRSEKLFF	TGTGCCAGCGAGGTTAACAGGAGTGAAAAACTGTTTTTT
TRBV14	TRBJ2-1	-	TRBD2	CASSLRRGLAGNNEQFF	TGTGCCAGCAGCCTCCGCCGTGGACTAGCGGGAAACAATGAGCAGTTCTTC
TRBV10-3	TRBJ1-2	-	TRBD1	CAISESGTAYGYTF	TGTGCCATCAGTGAGTCGGGGACAGCCTATGGCTACACCTTC
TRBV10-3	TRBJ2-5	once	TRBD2	CAISESSRGFQGVETQYF	TGTGCCATCAGTGAGTCTTCGCGGGGGTTCCAGGGCGTAGAGACCCAGTACTTC
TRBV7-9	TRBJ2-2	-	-	CASSSNRGNTGELFF	TGTGCCAGCAGCTCGAACCGCGGCAACACCGGGGAGCTGTTTTTT
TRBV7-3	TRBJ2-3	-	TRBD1	CASSHRGQGTDTQYF	TGTGCCAGCAGCCACCGGGGACAGGGTACAGATACGCAGTATTTT
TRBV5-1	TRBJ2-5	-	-	CASSLGGEVETQYF	TGCGCCAGCAGCTTGGGGGGAGAGGTAGAGACCCAGTACTTC
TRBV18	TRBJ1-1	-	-	CASSAVGGRETWAFF	TGTGCCAGCTCAGCAGTTGGGGGCCGAGAAACTTGGGCTTTCTTT